Each of the 23 T cell receptor beta chains below was sequenced from the same sample in a study of naive CD8 T cells in extremely preterm neonates. Without labor or membrane rupture, elective cesareans at about 37-41 weeks supplied term cord blood. Produced via immunoSEQ multiplex PCR; TCRdb's table is partial and in-frame only. The sample holds about 7,300 clones, roughly 92% seen once. The sample taken for sequencing was naive CD8+ T cells from cord blood. The receptors derive from a newborn in good health.

V usage is TRBV4-2 and J usage is TRBJ2-7, with 12 bases identical to TRBD2. The CDR3 has 17 residues. Looked up from germline, CDR1 is LGHNA and CDR2 is YNFKEQ. V lost 0 bases, J lost 2 bases, and 5 bases stayed unmatched. The CDR3 nucleotides are TGTGCCAGCAGCCAAGAGCTAGCGGGAGGGAGCCCCTACGAGCAGTACTTC. Protein product: CASSQELAGGSPYEQYF.

The chain recombines TRBV27 with TRBJ2-3, with a weak D call TRBD1 (5 bases). Germline loops: CDR1 MNHEY, CDR2 SMNVEV (reference sequence). Trimming took 3 bases from V and 1 from J, leaving 8 bases between them. The CDR3 has 14 amino acids. The CDR3 protein is CASSLGQGTDTQYF. The CDR3 DNA reads as TGTGCCAGCAGTTTGGGGCAGGGCACAGATACGCAGTATTTT.

V and J are TRBV25-1 and TRBJ2-5; D is ambiguous. V shed 3 bases and J shed 2 bases, with 10 bases lying between them. In germline, CDR1 is MGHDK, CDR2 SYGVNS. The CDR3 length is 14 residues. CDR3 protein: CASSEPLHQETQYF. CDR3 coding DNA: TGTGCCAGCAGTGAGCCTTTACATCAAGAGACCCAGTACTTC.

The chain employs TRBV15 and TRBJ2-1, with D maybe TRBD2 (5 bases). With 1 base removed from V and 4 bases from J, the gap between germline ends came to 17 bases. Looked up from germline, CDR1 is LNHNV and CDR2 is YYDKDF (reference sequence). The CDR3 has 17 residues. CDR3 sequence (DNA): TGTGCCACCAGCAGAGGGACTGGCCGACCCCTTTACAATGAGCAGTTCTTC. This encodes CATSRGTGRPLYNEQFF.

The chain has TRBV4-3 and TRBJ2-4; 8 bases align to TRBD1. CDR3 length: 15 residues. The V segment lost 4 bases and the J segment 0 bases; nucleotides outside the gene matches: 2. Per germline, CDR1 LGHNA and CDR2 YSLEER. Here the CDR3 reads CASSPGGLAKNIQYF. CDR3 bases: TGCGCCAGCAGCCCAGGGGGCCTAGCCAAAAACATTCAGTACTTC.

This clone was picked up one time. The rearrangement joins TRBV27 to TRBJ2-1; 8 nucleotides align to TRBD2. Germline CDR1 MNHEY, CDR2 SMNVEV (reference sequence). J gave up 4 bases and V 6 bases, and 11 bases lay outside the gene matches. This CDR3 has 16 residues. CDR3 loop: CASRGAGASLYNEQFF. Written as DNA, the CDR3 is TGTGCCAGCAGGGGAGCGGGGGCCTCACTTTACAATGAGCAGTTCTTC.

The rearrangement uses TRBV4-1 and TRBJ2-7, with TRBD2 identical over 8 bases. This CDR3 is built from 14 residues. The V and J ends lost 4 bases and 6 bases, in that order; junction bases with no gene match: 8. Germline assignment: CDR1 MGHRA and CDR2 YSYEKL. CDR3 nucleotides: TGCGCCAGCAGCCTACAGGGACTAGGGGGCGAGCAGTACTTC. Encoded protein: CASSLQGLGGEQYF.

V is TRBV6-5 and J is TRBJ1-1; TRBD1 agrees at 7 bases. The ends lost 7 bases at V and 4 bases at J; junction bases unmatched: 6. This CDR3 is 13 amino acids long. In germline, CDR1 is MNHEY, CDR2 SVGAGI. The CDR3 DNA sequence: TGTGCCAGCAAGGAACAGGGGAGCACTGAAGCTTTCTTT. This encodes CASKEQGSTEAFF.

This clone was seen a single time. This sequence joins TRBV4-3 and TRBJ2-7; 10 bases agree with TRBD1. This CDR3 has 14 amino acids. The germline CDR1 and CDR2 sequences are LGHNA and YSLEER. V was clipped by 4 bases and J by 5 bases; unmatched bases: 5. DNA for the CDR3: TGCGCCAGCAGCCCCGGGACAGGGGACCACGAGCAGTACTTC. The encoded protein is CASSPGTGDHEQYF.

This clone came up a few times. The V call is TRBV5-4, the J call TRBJ1-6; 7 nucleotides match TRBD1. CDR3 size: 14 residues. V was clipped by 6 bases and J by 6 bases; unmatched bases: 6. CDR1 and CDR2 from the germline V gene are SGHNT and YYREEE (reference sequence). The CDR3 nucleotides read TGTGCCAGCAAAGGACGGGACAGTAATTCACCCCTCCACTTT. It translates to CASKGRDSNSPLHF.

This chain joins TRBV27 and TRBJ2-2; tentatively, D is TRBD2 (5 bases). This CDR3 has 13 amino acids. Germline V gene lookup returns CDR1 MNHEY and CDR2 SMNVEV (reference sequence). V lost 10 bases to trimming and J lost 4 bases, with 13 bases between them. This CDR3 is CATTGFSTGELFF. The CDR3 nucleotides read TGTGCCACTACGGGATTCAGCACCGGGGAGCTGTTTTTT.

The V gene is TRBV5-1, the J gene TRBJ1-1; no definite D call. Germline CDR1 and CDR2: SGHRS and YFSETQ. The CDR3 runs to 13 residues. V was cut by 0 bases and J by 1 base, with 4 bases left in between. The CDR3 loop reads CASSLARNTEAFF. CDR3 bases: TGCGCCAGCAGCTTGGCCCGGAACACTGAAGCTTTCTTT.

This clone was found a few times. This chain joins TRBV4-1 and TRBJ1-6, with D tentatively TRBD1 (5 bases). Between the trimmed V and J ends, which lost 0 bases and 9 bases, there was a span of 15 bases. The CDR3 is 16 residues long. Germline loops: CDR1 MGHRA, CDR2 YSYEKL. The CDR3 reads CASSQEGTAGGSPLHF. CDR3 sequence (DNA): TGCGCCAGCAGCCAAGAGGGGACGGCCGGGGGTTCACCCCTCCACTTT.

J is TRBJ2-7 and V is TRBV6-5, with D tentatively TRBD2 (6 bases). Germline V gene sequence: CDR1 MNHEY, CDR2 SVGAGI. V was clipped by 10 bases and J by 0 bases, with 16 bases between them. The CDR3 spans 14 residues. Here the CDR3 DNA reads TGTGCCACCAAGCCGGGAGACGGCTCCTACGAGCAGTACTTC. Protein product: CATKPGDGSYEQYF.

The genes are TRBV9 and TRBJ1-1; 9 positions match TRBD1. This CDR3 is 15 amino acids long. Unmatched junction bases numbered 8, after V lost 3 bases and J lost 5 bases. CDR1 is SGDLS, CDR2 YYNGEE, per germline. The CDR3 coding sequence is TGTGCCAGCAGCGCAAATAGGGACAGGGAAACTGAAGCTTTCTTT. It yields the protein CASSANRDRETEAFF.

The rearrangement uses TRBV7-9 and TRBJ1-1; 7 bases map to TRBD1. Germline CDR1 reads SEHNR; CDR2 reads FQNEAQ (reference sequence). Trimming at V came to 1 base and at J to 1 base, leaving 0 bases not matched to a gene. The length of the CDR3 is 14 residues. The DNA of the CDR3 is TGTGCCAGCAGCTTAGGGACAGGGAACACTGAAGCTTTCTTT. It yields the protein CASSLGTGNTEAFF. Full variable domain (remainder filled in from reference TRBV7-9 and TRBJ1-1): DTGVSQNPRHKITKRGQNVTFRCDPISEHNRLYWYRQTLGQGPEFLTYFQNEAQLEKSRLLSDRFSAERPKGSFSTLEIQRTEQGDSAMYLCASSLGTGNTEAFFGQGTRLTVV.

This CDR3 reads CASSSGLEEETQYF. The DNA for the CDR3 is TGTGCCAGCAGTTCGGGACTAGAAGAAGAGACCCAGTACTTC. The J gene is TRBJ2-5, the V gene TRBV28, with 8 bases that match TRBD2. With V trimmed by 4 bases and J by 3 bases, 4 bases remained unmatched. The CDR3 is made up of 14 amino acids. The germline V gene encodes CDR1 MDHEN and CDR2 SYDVKM.

This clone has a single count. The rearrangement uses TRBV4-1 and TRBJ2-1; D unresolved. Trimming took off 1 base at V and 8 bases at J, with 12 bases between the two ends. The CDR3 contains 14 residues. CDR1 is MGHRA, CDR2 YSYEKL, per germline. CDR3 DNA: TGCGCCAGCAGCCAAGGTACGCAGGAATATGAGCAGTTCTTC. Encoded protein: CASSQGTQEYEQFF.

For this clone: At one end the junction does not follow the germline gene, possibly because of a read error. V gene TRBV7-7 combines with J gene TRBJ1-5; unclear D gene. The CDR3 extends over 13 amino acids. Germline assignment: CDR1 SSHAT and CDR2 FNYEAQ (reference sequence). CDR3 DNA sequence: TGTGCTAGCAGCTTAGGCGGAGGGCAGCCCCAGCATTTT. Amino acid sequence: CASSLGGGQPQHF. Based on the CDR3 plus reference TRBV7-7 and TRBJ1-5, the full variable domain is GAGVSQSPRYKVTKRGQDVTLRCDPISSHATLYWYQQALGQGPEFLTYFNYEAQPDKSGLPSDRFSAERPEGSISTLTIQRTEQRDSAMYRCASSLGGGQPQHFGDGTRLSIL.

The sample holds one count of this clone. V and J are TRBV27 and TRBJ2-3; TRBD2 matches at 7 bases. V shed 0 bases, J shed 0 bases, and the junction held 9 bases outside the gene matches. Germline V gene data show CDR1 as MNHEY and CDR2 as SMNVEV (reference sequence). CDR3 size: 18 residues. The DNA of the CDR3 is TGTGCCAGCAGTTTATCGAGTCCCGGACTAGGTAGCACAGATACGCAGTATTTT. This sequence encodes CASSLSSPGLGSTDTQYF.

V usage is TRBV7-8 and J usage is TRBJ2-2; the match to TRBD2 covers 8 bases. Trimming at V came to 6 bases and at J to 3 bases, leaving 9 bases not matched to a gene. CDR1 is SGHVS and CDR2 is FQNEAQ in the germline V gene. The CDR3 loop spans 16 amino acids. This chain's CDR3 is CASRFSGRMHTGELFF. DNA for the CDR3: TGTGCCAGCAGATTCAGCGGGAGAATGCACACCGGGGAGCTGTTTTTT.

The gene calls are TRBV30 and TRBJ1-1; D remains unclear. V dropped 1 base and J dropped 0 bases, with 6 bases sitting between them. The CDR3 has 13 residues. Germline assignment: CDR1 GTSNPN and CDR2 SVGIG (reference sequence). The DNA of the CDR3 is TGTGCCTGGAGTGGGGCCCTGAACACTGAAGCTTTCTTT. Its protein is CAWSGALNTEAFF.

The rearrangement joins TRBV7-8 to TRBJ2-7; 9 nucleotides match TRBD1. The CDR3 runs to 14 residues. CDR1 is SGHVS, CDR2 FQNEAQ, per germline. J lost 4 bases, V lost 1 base, and 2 bases had no gene match. The chain's CDR3 is CASSLDRGLYEQYF. DNA of the CDR3: TGTGCCAGCAGCTTAGACAGGGGGCTTTACGAGCAGTACTTC.